The 11 T cell receptor beta chains below all came from one sample that was sequenced in a study of T-cell reconstitution after alpha-beta-depleted transplantation in children. The authors prepared the TCRbeta library with unique molecular identifiers. TCRdb reprocessed the PCR reads via MiXCR and lists one record per CDR3 protein. The sample contains approximately 210,000 distinct CDR3 sequences, approximately 19% of which appear only once. The sample here was PBMCs, mostly from graft donor cells, taken 360 days after TCRalphabeta/CD19-depleted stem cell transplant. These receptors were collected from a male patient aged 2-9 years who had a stem cell transplant for acute lymphoblastic leukemia, so the T cells may come from the graft donor.

The sample holds a few counts of this clonotype. The V and J genes are TRBV5-1 and TRBJ2-2; D perhaps matches TRBD2 (5 bases). This CDR3 is 16 amino acids long. Deletions cut 1 base from V and 3 bases from J, with 13 bases between. Germline CDR1 is SGHRS and CDR2 is YFSETQ. The CDR3, as DNA: TGCGCCAGCAGCTTGCCTGATGGGCGGGACACCGGGGAGCTGTTTTTT. Amino acid sequence: CASSLPDGRDTGELFF.

The chain uses TRBV12-3 or TRBV12-4 and TRBJ2-3, with 12 bases aligning to TRBD1. The CDR3 covers 15 residues. Unmatched junction bases numbered 3, after V lost 2 bases and J lost 6 bases. The CDR3 DNA reads as TGTGCCAGCAGTTTAAGGGGACAGGGGGCCGATACGCAGTATTTT. Amino acids: CASSLRGQGADTQYF.

This clonotype was recorded a few times. This rearrangement joins TRBV29-1 to TRBJ2-4; D not certain. Germline V CDR1 and CDR2: SQVTM, ANQGSEA. V shed 1 base and J shed 0 bases, with 7 bases lying between them. This CDR3 is 14 amino acids long. The CDR3 here is CSVEGTLAKNIQYF. In DNA form, the CDR3 reads TGCAGCGTTGAAGGTACACTAGCCAAAAACATTCAGTACTTC.

V gene TRBV25-1 combines with J gene TRBJ2-4; D is perhaps TRBD1 (6 bases). V was pared by 4 bases and J by 0 bases, with 7 bases between. Per the germline V gene, CDR1 is MGHDK and CDR2 is SYGVNS. The CDR3 length is 14 residues. This CDR3 is CASSAQGAKNIQYF. In DNA, the CDR3 is TGTGCCAGCAGTGCACAGGGAGCCAAAAACATTCAGTACTTC.

Ten or more counts support this clonotype. The chain links TRBV29-1 to TRBJ2-5; 12 positions agree with TRBD2. Germline V gene sequence: CDR1 SQVTM, CDR2 ANQGSEA. V gave up 6 bases and J gave up 5 bases; unmatched junction bases: 16. This CDR3 spans 17 amino acids. This CDR3 is CSVARTSGTILGETQYF. The CDR3 coding sequence is TGCAGCGTGGCGAGGACTAGCGGGACCATCTTGGGTGAGACCCAGTACTTC.

V gene TRBV6-1 combines with J gene TRBJ2-1, with 10 bases lining up with TRBD2. Germline V lookup: CDR1 MNHNS, CDR2 SASEGT. V gave up 8 bases and J gave up 6 bases; unmatched junction bases: 7. This CDR3 comprises 14 residues. CDR3 protein: CASLSGGGGNEQFF. CDR3 DNA: TGTGCCAGCCTGAGCGGGGGGGGAGGCAATGAGCAGTTCTTC.

V usage is TRBV6-2 or TRBV6-3 and J usage is TRBJ2-3; weak D call: TRBD1 (5 bases). V was clipped by 3 bases and J by 4 bases, with 26 bases between them. Germline assignment: CDR1 MNHEY and CDR2 SVGEGT. The CDR3 length is 19 residues. CDR3 sequence (DNA): TGTGCCAGCAGTTATGGAATAGGGCCCGACAGTTGGGCGGCAGATACGCAGTATTTT. It specifies CASSYGIGPDSWAADTQYF.

J is TRBJ2-5 and V is TRBV27, with 8 bases matching TRBD1. The CDR3 runs to 13 residues. Germline V lookup: CDR1 MNHEY, CDR2 SMNVEV (reference sequence). With V trimmed by 6 bases and J by 5 bases, 5 bases remained unmatched. This chain's CDR3 is CASRPGGRETQYF. The CDR3 DNA sequence: TGTGCCAGCAGACCAGGGGGCCGGGAGACCCAGTACTTC.

This clonotype has a count of ten or more. The chain combines TRBV29-1 with TRBJ2-1; D gene uncertain. V was cut by 4 bases and J by 5 bases, with 3 bases left in between. Per the germline V gene, CDR1 is SQVTM and CDR2 is ANQGSEA. This CDR3 is 10 amino acids long. The CDR3 nucleotides read TGCAGCGTTGGCGACAATGAGCAGTTCTTC. This gives the protein CSVGDNEQFF.

This clonotype was detected a few times. CDR3 DNA sequence: TGCGCCAGCAGCTCGACACTCGTGGATACGCAGTATTTT. It codes for CASSSTLVDTQYF. The chain carries TRBV4-3 and TRBJ2-3; D gene uncertain. The germline V and J ends were trimmed by 5 bases and 6 bases, with 12 bases remaining between them. Germline V gives CDR1 LGHNA, CDR2 YSLEER. The length of the CDR3 is 13 residues.

The table lists this clonotype with many counts. The gene calls are TRBV12-3 or TRBV12-4 and TRBJ2-3; weak D call: TRBD1 (6 bases). V dropped 7 bases and J dropped 4 bases, with 15 bases sitting between them. This CDR3 is built from 14 residues. The CDR3 region has the DNA TGTGCCAGCATCCAAGGGGGATCCCCAGATACGCAGTATTTT. It yields the protein CASIQGGSPDTQYF.